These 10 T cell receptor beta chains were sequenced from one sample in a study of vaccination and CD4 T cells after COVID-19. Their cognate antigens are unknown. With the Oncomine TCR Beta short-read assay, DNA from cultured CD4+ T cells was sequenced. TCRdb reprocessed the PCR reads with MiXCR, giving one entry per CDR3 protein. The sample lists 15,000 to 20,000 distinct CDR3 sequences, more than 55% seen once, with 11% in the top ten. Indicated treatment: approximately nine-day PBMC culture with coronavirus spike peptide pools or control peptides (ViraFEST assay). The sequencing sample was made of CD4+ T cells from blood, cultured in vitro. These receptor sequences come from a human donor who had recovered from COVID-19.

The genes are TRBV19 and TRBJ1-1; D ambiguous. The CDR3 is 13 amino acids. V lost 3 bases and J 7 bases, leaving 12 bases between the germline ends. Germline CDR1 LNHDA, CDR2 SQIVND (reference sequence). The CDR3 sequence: CASSISAGNEAFF. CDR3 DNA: TGTGCCAGTAGTATTTCCGCGGGAAATGAAGCTTTCTTT. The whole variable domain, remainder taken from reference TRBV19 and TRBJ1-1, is DGGITQSPKYLFRKEGQNVTLSCEQNLNHDAMYWYRQDPGQGLRLIYYSQIVNDFQKGDIAEGYSVSREKKESFPLTVTSAQKNPTAFYLCASSISAGNEAFFGQGTRLTVV.

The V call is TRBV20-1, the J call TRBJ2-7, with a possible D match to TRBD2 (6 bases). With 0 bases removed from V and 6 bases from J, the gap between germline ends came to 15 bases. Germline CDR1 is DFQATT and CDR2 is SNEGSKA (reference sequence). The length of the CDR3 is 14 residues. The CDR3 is CSARDRTIGAEQYF. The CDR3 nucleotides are TGCAGTGCTAGAGATCGGACTATAGGAGCCGAGCAGTACTTC.

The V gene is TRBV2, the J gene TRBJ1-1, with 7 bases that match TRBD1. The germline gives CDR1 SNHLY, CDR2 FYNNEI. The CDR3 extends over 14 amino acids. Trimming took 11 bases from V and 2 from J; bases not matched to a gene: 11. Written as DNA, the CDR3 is TGTGCCGGATCGTCGACAGGGACAAACACTGAAGCTTTCTTT. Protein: CAGSSTGTNTEAFF.

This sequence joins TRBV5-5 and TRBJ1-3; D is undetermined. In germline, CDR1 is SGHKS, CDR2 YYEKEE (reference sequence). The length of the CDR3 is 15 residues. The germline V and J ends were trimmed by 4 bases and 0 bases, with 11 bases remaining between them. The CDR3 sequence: CASSPWSTSGNTIYF. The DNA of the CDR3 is TGTGCCAGCAGCCCATGGTCCACCTCTGGAAACACCATATATTTT. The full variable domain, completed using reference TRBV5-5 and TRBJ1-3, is DAGVTQSPTHLIKTRGQQVTLRCSPISGHKSVSWYQQVLGQGPQFIFQYYEKEERGRGNFPDRFSARQFPNYSSELNVNALLLGDSALYLCASSPWSTSGNTIYFGEGSWLTVV.

CDR3 coding DNA: TGTGCCAGCAGCCCCGGACTAGCGGGAGATGGAGATACGCAGTATTTT. This encodes CASSPGLAGDGDTQYF. J is TRBJ2-3 and V is TRBV7-9, with TRBD2 matching over 13 bases. After removal of 5 bases from V and 5 bases from J, the junction contained 7 bases not matched to a gene. The CDR3 is made up of 16 amino acids. Germline V gene data show CDR1 as SEHNR and CDR2 as FQNEAQ (reference sequence). Combining the CDR3 with reference TRBV7-9 and TRBJ2-3 gives the whole variable domain DTGVSQNPRHKITKRGQNVTFRCDPISEHNRLYWYRQTLGQGPEFLTYFQNEAQLEKSRLLSDRFSAERPKGSFSTLEIQRTEQGDSAMYLCASSPGLAGDGDTQYFGPGTRLTVL.

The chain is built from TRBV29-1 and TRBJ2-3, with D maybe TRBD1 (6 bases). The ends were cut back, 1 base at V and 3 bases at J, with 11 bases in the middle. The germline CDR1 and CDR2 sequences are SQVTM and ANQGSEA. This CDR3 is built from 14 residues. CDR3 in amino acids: CSVEAVQGTDTQYF. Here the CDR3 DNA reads TGCAGCGTTGAAGCGGTCCAGGGGACAGATACGCAGTATTTT.

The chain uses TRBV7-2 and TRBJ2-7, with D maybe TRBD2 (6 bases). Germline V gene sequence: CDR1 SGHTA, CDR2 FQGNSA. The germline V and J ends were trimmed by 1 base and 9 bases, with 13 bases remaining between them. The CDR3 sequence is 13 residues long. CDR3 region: CASSLDRGILQYF. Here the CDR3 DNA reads TGTGCCAGCAGCTTAGATCGCGGGATACTGCAGTACTTC.

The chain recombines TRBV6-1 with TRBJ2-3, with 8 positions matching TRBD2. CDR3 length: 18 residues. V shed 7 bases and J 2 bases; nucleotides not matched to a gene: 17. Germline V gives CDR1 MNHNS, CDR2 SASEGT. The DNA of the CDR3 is TGTGCCAGCACCCCAGGGTCCGGCGTAGCGGGGTACACAGATACGCAGTATTTT. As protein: CASTPGSGVAGYTDTQYF.

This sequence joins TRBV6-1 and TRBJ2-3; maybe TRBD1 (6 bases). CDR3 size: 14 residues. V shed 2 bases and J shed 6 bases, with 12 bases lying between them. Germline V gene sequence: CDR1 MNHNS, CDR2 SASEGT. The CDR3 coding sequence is TGTGCCAGCAGTGAACTCGCAGGGGAGGATACGCAGTATTTT. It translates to CASSELAGEDTQYF.

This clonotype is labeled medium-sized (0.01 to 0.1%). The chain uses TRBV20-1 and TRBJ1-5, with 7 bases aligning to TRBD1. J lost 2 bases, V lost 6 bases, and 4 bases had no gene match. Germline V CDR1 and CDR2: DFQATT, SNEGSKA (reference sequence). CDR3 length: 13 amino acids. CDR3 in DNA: TGCAGTGCAAACAGGGGCGGCAATCAGCCCCAGCATTTT. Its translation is CSANRGGNQPQHF.